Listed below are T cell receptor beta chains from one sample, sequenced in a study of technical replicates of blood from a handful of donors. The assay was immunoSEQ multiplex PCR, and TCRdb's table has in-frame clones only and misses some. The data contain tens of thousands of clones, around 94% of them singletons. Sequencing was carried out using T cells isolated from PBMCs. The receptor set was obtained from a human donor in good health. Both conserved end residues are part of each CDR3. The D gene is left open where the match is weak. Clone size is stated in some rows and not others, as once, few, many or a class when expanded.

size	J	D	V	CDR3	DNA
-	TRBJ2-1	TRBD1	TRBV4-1	CASSQAKTGYKSDEQFF	TGCGCCAGCAGCCAAGCCAAGACAGGGTACAAATCCGATGAGCAGTTCTTC
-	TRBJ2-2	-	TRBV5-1	CASNLRGNTGELFF	TGCGCCAGCAACCTTAGGGGAAACACCGGGGAGCTGTTTTTT
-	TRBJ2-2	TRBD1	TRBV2	CASRGTVLGELFF	TGTGCCAGCAGAGGGACAGTACTCGGGGAGCTGTTTTTT
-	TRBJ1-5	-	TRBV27	CASSYQGNQPQHF	TGTGCCAGCAGTTACCAGGGGAATCAGCCCCAGCATTTT
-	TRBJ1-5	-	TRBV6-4	CASSEQGDQPQHF	TGTGCCAGCAGTGAACAGGGTGATCAGCCCCAGCATTTT
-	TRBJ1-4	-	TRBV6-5	CASSRVATNEKLFF	TGTGCCAGCAGTCGGGTAGCAACTAATGAAAAACTGTTTTTT
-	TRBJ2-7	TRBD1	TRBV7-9	CASSYRQGDYEQYF	TGTGCCAGCAGCTACCGACAGGGTGATTACGAGCAGTACTTC
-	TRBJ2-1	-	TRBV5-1	CASSLYSVFVRKGYNEQFF	TGCGCCAGCAGCTTATATAGCGTGTTCGTAAGAAAGGGATACAATGAGCAGTTCTTC
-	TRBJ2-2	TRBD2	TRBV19	CASSPEREGLGGELFF	TGTGCCAGTAGTCCCGAGCGGGAGGGCCTCGGCGGGGAGCTGTTTTTT
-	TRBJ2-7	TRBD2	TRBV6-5	CASRSSGVYLYEQYF	TGTGCCAGCAGATCTAGCGGGGTGTACCTCTACGAGCAGTACTTC
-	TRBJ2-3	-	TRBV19	CASSPGDTQYF	TGTGCCAGTAGTCCGGGAGATACGCAGTATTTT
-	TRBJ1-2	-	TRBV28	CASSWDTTFLGYTF	TGTGCCAGCAGTTGGGACACTACCTTTCTTGGCTACACCTTC
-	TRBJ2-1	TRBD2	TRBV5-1	CASSVGLGPSEQFF	TGCGCCAGCAGCGTGGGACTAGGCCCTAGTGAGCAGTTCTTC
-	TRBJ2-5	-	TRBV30	CAWSPRGFETQYF	TGTGCCTGGAGCCCCCGAGGGTTCGAGACCCAGTACTTC
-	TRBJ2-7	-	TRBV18	CASSPSSYEQYF	TGTGCCAGCTCACCCTCGTCCTACGAGCAGTACTTC
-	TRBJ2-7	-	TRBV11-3	CASSLGLVEYEQYF	TGTGCCAGCAGCTTAGGTCTAGTAGAATACGAGCAGTACTTC
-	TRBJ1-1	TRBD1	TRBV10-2	CASSETDRGRPAFF	TGCGCCAGCAGTGAAACGGACAGGGGGCGACCAGCTTTCTTT
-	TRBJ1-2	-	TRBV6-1	CASRVGGPTYYGYTF	TGTGCCAGCAGGGTCGGCGGCCCTACTTACTATGGCTACACCTTC
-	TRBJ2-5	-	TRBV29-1	CSVEPGETQYF	TGCAGCGTTGAACCCGGGGAGACCCAGTACTTC
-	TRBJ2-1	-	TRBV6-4	CASSDRENNEQFF	TGTGCCAGCAGTGACAGGGAGAACAATGAGCAGTTCTTC
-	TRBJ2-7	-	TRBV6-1	CASEERSSSYEQYF	TGTGCCAGCGAAGAGAGGTCGAGCTCCTACGAGCAGTACTTC
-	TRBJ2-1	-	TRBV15	CATSQAAYPNEQFF	TGTGCCACCAGCCAAGCCGCGTACCCCAATGAGCAGTTCTTC
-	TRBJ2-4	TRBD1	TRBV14	CASSQGLQGAKNIQYF	TGTGCCAGCAGCCAAGGGCTACAGGGGGCCAAAAACATTCAGTACTTC
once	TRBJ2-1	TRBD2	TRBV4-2	CASSHEAGLAGGYNEQFF	TGTGCCAGCAGCCACGAAGCAGGACTAGCGGGGGGGTACAATGAGCAGTTCTTC
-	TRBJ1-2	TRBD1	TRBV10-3	CAIGTGVFNGYTF	TGTGCCATCGGGACAGGGGTTTTCAATGGCTACACCTTC